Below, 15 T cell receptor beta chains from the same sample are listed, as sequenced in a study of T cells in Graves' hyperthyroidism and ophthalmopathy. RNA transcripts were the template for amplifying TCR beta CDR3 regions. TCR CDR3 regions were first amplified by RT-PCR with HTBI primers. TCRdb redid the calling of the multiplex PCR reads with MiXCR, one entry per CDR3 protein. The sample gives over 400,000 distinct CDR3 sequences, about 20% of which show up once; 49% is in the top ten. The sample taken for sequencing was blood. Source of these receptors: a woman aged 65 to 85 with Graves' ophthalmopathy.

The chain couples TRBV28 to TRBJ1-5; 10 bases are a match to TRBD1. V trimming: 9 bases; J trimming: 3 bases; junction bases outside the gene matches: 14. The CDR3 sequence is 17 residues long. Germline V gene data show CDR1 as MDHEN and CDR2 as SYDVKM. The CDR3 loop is CASTPTTGGTDNQPQHF. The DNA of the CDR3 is TGTGCCAGTACGCCTACGACAGGGGGCACGGACAATCAGCCCCAGCATTTT.

The CDR3 protein is CSAPGIGGARNEQFF. The CDR3 region has the DNA TGCAGTGCGCCCGGGATTGGGGGAGCGAGGAATGAGCAGTTCTTC. The rearrangement uses TRBV20-1 and TRBJ2-1; D is tentatively TRBD1 or TRBD2 (5 bases each). V was shortened by 6 bases and J by 7 bases, with 22 bases between the two germline ends. CDR3 length: 15 residues. Per the germline V gene, CDR1 is DFQATT and CDR2 is SNEGSKA (reference sequence).

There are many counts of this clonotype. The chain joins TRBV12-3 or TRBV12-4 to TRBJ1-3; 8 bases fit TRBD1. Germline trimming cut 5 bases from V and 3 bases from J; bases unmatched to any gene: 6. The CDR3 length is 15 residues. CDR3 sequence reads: CASSPVTGVGNTIYF. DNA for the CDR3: TGTGCCAGCAGTCCAGTGACAGGGGTTGGAAACACCATATATTTT.

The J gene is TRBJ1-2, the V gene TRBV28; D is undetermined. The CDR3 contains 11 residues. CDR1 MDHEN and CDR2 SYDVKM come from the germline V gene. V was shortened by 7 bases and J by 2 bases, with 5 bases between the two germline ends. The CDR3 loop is CASNQNYGYTF. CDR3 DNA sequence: TGTGCCAGCAACCAAAACTATGGCTACACCTTC.

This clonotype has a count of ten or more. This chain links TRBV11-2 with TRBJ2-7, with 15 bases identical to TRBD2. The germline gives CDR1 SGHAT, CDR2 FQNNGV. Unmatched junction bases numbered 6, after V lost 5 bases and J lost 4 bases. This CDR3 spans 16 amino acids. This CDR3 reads CASSRTSGRAGYEQYF. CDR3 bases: TGTGCCAGCAGCCGGACTAGCGGGAGGGCGGGTTACGAGCAGTACTTC.

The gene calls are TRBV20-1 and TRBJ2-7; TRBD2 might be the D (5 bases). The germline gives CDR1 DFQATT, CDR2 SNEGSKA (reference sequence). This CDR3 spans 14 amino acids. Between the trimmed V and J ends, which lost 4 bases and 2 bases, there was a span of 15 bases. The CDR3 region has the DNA TGCAGTGCTAAGAGGGCTATCGGGGCCTACGAGCAGTACTTC. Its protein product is CSAKRAIGAYEQYF.

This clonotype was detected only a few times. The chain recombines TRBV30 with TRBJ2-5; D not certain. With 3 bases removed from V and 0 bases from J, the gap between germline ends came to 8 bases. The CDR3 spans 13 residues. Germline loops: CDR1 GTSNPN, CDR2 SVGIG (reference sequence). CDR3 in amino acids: CAWRGRDQETQYF. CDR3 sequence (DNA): TGTGCCTGGAGGGGAAGGGACCAAGAGACCCAGTACTTC.

The CDR3 coding sequence is TGTGCCAACAGCTGGACAGCCGTCAATCAGCCCCAGCATTTT. Its translation: CANSWTAVNQPQHF. V and J are TRBV28 and TRBJ1-5; D perhaps matches TRBD1 (6 bases). Germline CDR1 reads MDHEN; CDR2 reads SYDVKM. The CDR3 spans 14 residues. V lost 10 bases and J 3 bases, leaving 16 bases between the germline ends.

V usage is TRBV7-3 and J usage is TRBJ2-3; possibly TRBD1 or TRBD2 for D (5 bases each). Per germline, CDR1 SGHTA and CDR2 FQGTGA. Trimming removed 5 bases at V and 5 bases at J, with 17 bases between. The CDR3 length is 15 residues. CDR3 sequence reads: CASSKTGTLGDTQYF. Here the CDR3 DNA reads TGTGCCAGCAGCAAGACCGGGACCCTCGGAGATACGCAGTATTTT.

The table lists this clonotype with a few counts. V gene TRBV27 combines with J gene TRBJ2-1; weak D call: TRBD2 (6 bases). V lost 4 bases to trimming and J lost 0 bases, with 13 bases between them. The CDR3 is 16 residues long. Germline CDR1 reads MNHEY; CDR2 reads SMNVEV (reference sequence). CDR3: CASSSGLLSSYNEQFF. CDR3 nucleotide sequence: TGTGCCAGCAGTTCGGGACTCCTGAGCTCCTACAATGAGCAGTTCTTC.

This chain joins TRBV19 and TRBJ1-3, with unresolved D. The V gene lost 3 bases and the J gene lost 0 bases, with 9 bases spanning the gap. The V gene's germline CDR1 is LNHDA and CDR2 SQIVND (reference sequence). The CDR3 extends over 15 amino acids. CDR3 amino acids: CASSMQATSGNTIYF. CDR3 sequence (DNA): TGTGCCAGTAGTATGCAGGCAACCTCTGGAAACACCATATATTTT.

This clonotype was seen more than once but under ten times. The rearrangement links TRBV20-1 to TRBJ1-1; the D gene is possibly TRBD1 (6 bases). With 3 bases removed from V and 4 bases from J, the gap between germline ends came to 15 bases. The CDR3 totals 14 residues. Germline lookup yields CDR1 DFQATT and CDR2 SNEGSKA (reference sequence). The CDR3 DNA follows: TGCAGTGCTAGGAGGACAGTTCGGGGCACTGAAGCTTTCTTT. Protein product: CSARRTVRGTEAFF.

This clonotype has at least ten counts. In DNA form, the CDR3 reads TGTGCCAGCAGTTTTCTCGGGGCAGGGTATAGCAATCAGCCCCAGCATTTT. Protein: CASSFLGAGYSNQPQHF. This chain joins TRBV12-3 or TRBV12-4 and TRBJ1-5, with a possible D match to TRBD1 (5 bases). Between the trimmed V and J ends, which lost 3 bases and 0 bases, there was a span of 15 bases. The CDR3 covers 17 residues.

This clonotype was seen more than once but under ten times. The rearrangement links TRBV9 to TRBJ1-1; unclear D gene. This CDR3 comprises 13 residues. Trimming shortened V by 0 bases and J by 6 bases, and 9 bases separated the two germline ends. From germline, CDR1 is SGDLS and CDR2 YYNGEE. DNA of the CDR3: TGTGCCAGCAGCGTAGTGGTCGGGGCTGAAGCTTTCTTT. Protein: CASSVVVGAEAFF.

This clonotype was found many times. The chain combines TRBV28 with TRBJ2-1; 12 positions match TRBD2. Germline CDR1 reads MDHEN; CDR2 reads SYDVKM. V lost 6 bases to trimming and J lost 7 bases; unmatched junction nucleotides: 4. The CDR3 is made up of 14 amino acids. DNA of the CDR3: TGTGCCAGCAGAACTAGCGGGAGGAGAAATGAGCAGTTCTTC. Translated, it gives CASRTSGRRNEQFF.